Listed here are 14 T cell receptor beta chains from one sample, sequenced in a study of T-cell memory formation after mild COVID-19 (dated by TCRdb to the early 2020s). The library was produced with 5' RACE. The reads were generated on an Illumina NovaSeq 6000. TCRdb trimmed public reads at Q25 via fastp, called clones via MiXCR and kept in-frame beta chains. Rows are unified per CDR3 protein, each entry keeping the most common DNA and genes. Across this sample there are under 400,000 distinct CDR3 sequences, with around 21% seen only once. In total, the top ten clones hold around 13% of the sample. The sample consisted of PBMCs or a T cell subset sorted from them (not recorded which). These receptor sequences come from an adult woman who had mild COVID-19 (a few samples of this study predate the infection). The sample titles of this study are shuffled in the database, so cell type and time point are left out; the donor was told from shared clones.

J is TRBJ2-5 and V is TRBV7-8; D unclear. Trimming removed 3 bases at V and 2 bases at J, with 10 bases between. Looked up from germline, CDR1 is SGHVS and CDR2 is FQNEAQ. The CDR3 spans 14 residues. The CDR3 DNA sequence: TGTGCCAGCAGCTTCAATGTAGGTCAAGAGACCCAGTACTTC. It is translated as CASSFNVGQETQYF.

This clonotype came up a few times. CDR3 protein: CASSFGETNEKLFF. CDR3 bases: TGCGCCAGCAGCTTCGGGGAAACTAATGAAAAACTGTTTTTT. The chain uses TRBV5-1 and TRBJ1-4; D is undetermined. V lost 2 bases and J lost 1, with 6 bases in between. In germline, CDR1 is SGHRS, CDR2 YFSETQ. The CDR3 is made up of 14 amino acids. The whole variable domain, remainder taken from reference TRBV5-1 and TRBJ1-4, is KAGVTQTPRYLIKTRGQQVTLSCSPISGHRSVSWYQQTPGQGLQFLFEYFSETQRNKGNFPGRFSGRQFSNSRSEMNVSTLELGDSALYLCASSFGETNEKLFFGSGTQLSVL.

This rearrangement joins TRBV7-6 to TRBJ1-1, with a weak D call TRBD1 (6 bases). CDR1 SGHVS and CDR2 FNYEAQ come from the germline V gene. The germline V and J ends were trimmed by 2 bases and 5 bases, with 12 bases remaining between them. CDR3 length: 14 residues. CDR3 in amino acids: CASSLSGGRTEAFF. The CDR3 DNA reads TGTGCCAGCAGCTTAAGCGGGGGGCGAACTGAAGCTTTCTTT. The whole variable domain, remainder taken from reference TRBV7-6 and TRBJ1-1, is GAGVSQSPRYKVTKRGQDVALRCDPISGHVSLYWYRQALGQGPEFLTYFNYEAQQDKSGLPNDRFSAERPEGSISTLTIQRTEQRDSAMYRCASSLSGGRTEAFFGQGTRLTVV.

This rearrangement joins TRBV4-3 to TRBJ2-7, with 8 bases matching TRBD2. The junction had 5 bases not matched to a gene; V was cut back by 4 bases and J by 0 bases. Germline assignment: CDR1 LGHNA and CDR2 YSLEER. This CDR3 comprises 15 residues. CDR3 region: CASSPGLEASYEQYF. The CDR3 nucleotides read TGCGCCAGCAGCCCGGGACTAGAGGCCTCCTACGAGCAGTACTTC.

This chain links TRBV27 with TRBJ2-7; D remains unclear. Deletions cut 3 bases from V and 0 bases from J, with 12 bases between. Germline V lookup: CDR1 MNHEY, CDR2 SMNVEV (reference sequence). The CDR3 is made up of 15 amino acids. The CDR3, as DNA: TGTGCCAGCAGTTTTGGTGGGCGAACCTCCTACGAGCAGTACTTC. Translation gives CASSFGGRTSYEQYF.

This rearrangement joins TRBV20-1 to TRBJ2-1; 10 positions match TRBD2. The V segment lost 5 bases and the J segment 5 bases; nucleotides outside the gene matches: 27. Germline CDR1 DFQATT, CDR2 SNEGSKA (reference sequence). This CDR3 is built from 21 residues. CDR3 loop: CSAEMGSYDRVKAGGDNEQFF. The CDR3 bases are TGCAGTGCTGAGATGGGGAGCTACGACAGGGTTAAAGCGGGAGGGGACAATGAGCAGTTCTTC.

In its sample, this clonotype was seen a few times. The chain links TRBV12-3 or TRBV12-4 to TRBJ1-5; weak D call: TRBD1 (5 bases). Between the trimmed V and J ends, which lost 3 bases and 7 bases, there was a span of 10 bases. This CDR3 is built from 13 residues. This chain's CDR3 is CASSLGVLQPQHF. The CDR3 DNA sequence: TGTGCCAGCAGTTTGGGGGTTTTACAGCCCCAGCATTTT.

This clonotype was recorded at least ten times. The DNA for the CDR3 is TGTGCCAGCAGCTTAGGCGGGGGGACCTACGAGCAGTACTTC. Translating gives CASSLGGGTYEQYF. This chain uses TRBV13 with TRBJ2-7; 7 nucleotides agree with TRBD2. The CDR3 runs 14 residues. Unmatched junction bases numbered 1, after V lost 0 bases and J lost 2 bases. Germline CDR1 is PRHDT and CDR2 is FYEKMQ (reference sequence). Supplemented by reference TRBV13 and TRBJ2-7, the full variable domain reads AAGVIQSPRHLIKEKRETATLKCYPIPRHDTVYWYQQGPGQDPQFLISFYEKMQSDKGSIPDRFSAQQFSDYHSELNMSSLELGDSALYFCASSLGGGTYEQYFGPGTRLTVT.

This clonotype appeared a few times. The chain recombines TRBV12-3 or TRBV12-4 with TRBJ1-1; tentative D call: TRBD1 (5 bases). The CDR3 has 12 residues. The germline V and J ends were trimmed by 3 bases and 9 bases, with 11 bases remaining between them. This chain's CDR3 is CASSFSGTKAFF. The CDR3 region has the DNA TGTGCCAGCAGTTTCAGTGGGACTAAAGCTTTCTTT.

The gene calls are TRBV18 and TRBJ2-7, with 7 bases identical to TRBD1. CDR1 is KGHSH, CDR2 LQKENI, per germline. CDR3 length: 12 residues. V lost 5 bases, J lost 6 bases, and 4 bases stayed unmatched. The CDR3 nucleotides read TGTGCCAGCTCAAGTTCAGGGGGCGAGCAGTACTTC. It specifies CASSSSGGEQYF.

This clonotype was detected a few times. The V and J genes are TRBV7-9 and TRBJ2-7; 10 bases line up with TRBD2. This CDR3 spans 16 amino acids. Germline loops: CDR1 SEHNR, CDR2 FQNEAQ (reference sequence). V lost 5 bases, J lost 4 bases, and 11 bases stayed unmatched. The CDR3 protein is CASSRPGTSERYEQYF. The CDR3 DNA follows: TGTGCCAGCAGCCGTCCGGGGACTAGCGAGAGATACGAGCAGTACTTC.

The CDR3 region is CASSLLSGVTHNEQFF. The DNA of the CDR3 is TGTGCCAGCAGCCTCCTGTCGGGGGTGACCCACAATGAGCAGTTCTTC. J is TRBJ2-1 and V is TRBV7-6; weak D call: TRBD2 (6 bases). The CDR3 is 16 amino acids. The V gene lost 5 bases and the J gene lost 5 bases, with 19 bases spanning the gap. Germline values: CDR1 SGHVS, CDR2 FNYEAQ.

The V call is TRBV4-1, the J call TRBJ2-2, with D tentatively TRBD1 (5 bases). This CDR3 comprises 15 residues. Germline V gives CDR1 MGHRA, CDR2 YSYEKL. Deletions cut 3 bases from V and 5 bases from J, with 13 bases between. DNA for the CDR3: TGCGCCAGCAGCCACGCTCCAGGGATGACCGGGGAGCTGTTTTTT. Translating it yields CASSHAPGMTGELFF.

The rearrangement links TRBV20-1 to TRBJ2-3; 9 bases are a match to TRBD2. The germline CDR1 and CDR2 sequences are DFQATT and SNEGSKA (reference sequence). J was trimmed by 4 bases and V by 3 bases; bases with no gene match: 8. The CDR3 spans 15 residues. The CDR3 spells CSASGREGPPDTQYF. The CDR3 coding sequence is TGCAGTGCTAGCGGGCGGGAGGGCCCCCCAGATACGCAGTATTTT.